The T cell receptor (beta chain) described here comes from a study of cytomegalovirus exposure and HLA in healthy donors. Study-wide context: Researchers found that under 90% of over 350 genotyped donors fell within the Caucasian-associated ancestry cluster. Whole-study results and caveats: Evidence from a later analysis indicated that most CMV-associated TCR beta chains looked HLA-restricted. A later analysis revealed that TCR association rates differed between HLA loci, peaking at DRB1 and bottoming out at HLA-C.

Primers included in the PCR were 60 Vbeta and 13 Jbeta primers. Sequencing used immunoSEQ multiplex PCR; TCRdb keeps in-frame clones, though not all of them. Here the sample spans 150,000 to 200,000 clones, around three quarters being singletons. This clone was detected only once. As yet, its antigen is unknown. This receptor was taken from a man aged 35 to 55 in good health and CMV-seronegative. Sequenced sample: PBMCs.

The chain's CDR3 is CASSGGANEKLFF. Here the CDR3 DNA reads TGTGCCAGCAGTGGGGGGGCCAATGAAAAACTGTTTTTT. The rearrangement links TRBV28 to TRBJ1-4, with a tentative D call TRBD1 (6 bases). Per the germline V gene, CDR1 is MDHEN and CDR2 is SYDVKM. Trimming took 5 bases from V and 5 from J, leaving 9 bases between them. The CDR3 has 13 residues.